The source of this T cell receptor beta chain is a study of cytomegalovirus exposure and HLA in healthy donors. The PCR made use of 60 Vbeta and 13 Jbeta primers. Produced via immunoSEQ multiplex PCR; TCRdb's table is partial and in-frame only. The sample has around 170,000 clones, about 82% seen once; the top ten hold 1.5% to 2%. Donors were ostensibly healthy at sampling, although undocumented immune exposures were probable. After removal of 5 bases from V and 1 base from J, the junction contained 5 bases not matched to a gene. CDR1 is KGHSH, CDR2 LQKENI, per germline. The CDR3 loop spans 14 amino acids.

Sequencing was performed on PBMCs. The chain uses TRBV18 and TRBJ2-7; 7 bases agree with TRBD1. This sequence was found in a woman in her twenties or thirties in good health and CMV-seronegative. CDR3 nucleotide sequence: TGTGCCAGCTCAAATCCGGGACAGTCCTACGAGCAGTACTTC. Amino acids: CASSNPGQSYEQYF. The variable domain in full, completed from reference TRBV18 and TRBJ2-7, reads NAGVMQNPRHLVRRRGQEARLRCSPMKGHSHVYWYRQLPEEGLKFMVYLQKENIIDESGMPKERFSAEFPKEGPSILRIQQVVRGDSAAYFCASSNPGQSYEQYFGPGTRLTVT.